This T cell receptor (beta chain) comes out of a study of blood T cell repertoires in COVID-19. Study-wide background: The United States, Italy and Spain provided the acute and convalescent COVID-19 samples. Nucleic acid was either cDNA or gDNA, and it came from T cells, B-cell-depleted T cells, or PBMCs.

Looked up from germline, CDR1 is SGHRS and CDR2 is YFSETQ. Trimming removed 3 bases from V and 3 bases from J; junction bases left unmatched: 3. CDR3 length: 14 residues. In the original analysis: Amplification from reference gene primers served as the basis for estimated nucleated cell counts. Profiling relied on immunoSEQ multiplex PCR, and the TCRdb table lists in-frame clones only, not all of them. V and J calls plus clone size are reproduced from that table; the DNA served to infer D and trimming. The sample holds under 130,000 clones; about 75% are singletons and the top ten take roughly 19%. The origin of this receptor is a woman in her 70s with acute or convalescent COVID-19. The genes are TRBV5-1 and TRBJ1-1; TRBD1 matches 9 bases. Sequencing was carried out using peripheral blood. The CDR3 DNA reads as TGCGCCAGCAGCTACCGGACAGGGGACACTGAAGCTTTCTTT. Translation: CASSYRTGDTEAFF.